Listed below are T cell receptor beta chains from one sample, sequenced in a study of cytomegalovirus exposure and HLA in healthy donors. This table comes from immunoSEQ multiplex PCR, and its TCRdb copy is limited to in-frame clones, with some not included. The data contain roughly 100,000 clones, 83% of them singletons. Sequenced sample: PBMCs. The receptors were sampled from a man younger than 30 in good health and CMV-seronegative. CDR3s include the opening cysteine and the closing phenylalanine or tryptophan. A D gene is named only where the DNA matches it firmly.

j_gene | d_gene | v_gene | CDR3nt | CDR3aa
TRBJ2-3 | - | TRBV7-2 | TGTGCCAGCAGCTTTAGCATGACAGATACGCAGTATTTT | CASSFSMTDTQYF
TRBJ2-7 | TRBD1 | TRBV25-1 | TGTGCCAGCAGTGGGGGACAGGGGAGCTCCTACGAGCAGTACTTC | CASSGGQGSSYEQYF
TRBJ2-3 | - | TRBV7-6 | TGTGCCAGCAGCTGGGGGGAGCGGGATACGCAGTATTTT | CASSWGERDTQYF
TRBJ1-2 | - | TRBV6-1 | TGTGCCAGCAGCCACGACCAGGGGCCAAACTATGGCTACACCTTC | CASSHDQGPNYGYTF
TRBJ2-1 | - | TRBV27 | TGTGCCAGCAGCTCGAACATGGCCAGCAATGAGCAGTTCTTC | CASSSNMASNEQFF
TRBJ2-1 | - | TRBV7-9 | TGTGCCTTGAGGAGTCGGATGGACAATGAGCAGTTCTTC | CALRSRMDNEQFF
TRBJ2-5 | - | TRBV19 | TGTGCCAGTACCCTCGGAGAGACCCAGTACTTC | CASTLGETQYF
TRBJ2-6 | - | TRBV29-1 | TGCAGCGTTGTGGGGGGTTCGAAATCTGGGGCCAACGTCCTGACTTTC | CSVVGGSKSGANVLTF
TRBJ2-5 | TRBD2 | TRBV5-1 | TGCGCCAGCAGCCAAGGTGGGGGGGAAGAGACCCAGTACTTC | CASSQGGGEETQYF
TRBJ2-5 | TRBD1 | TRBV19 | TGTGCCAGTAGTGTGACAGGGGTCCAAGAGACCCAGTACTTC | CASSVTGVQETQYF
TRBJ2-1 | TRBD1 | TRBV15 | TGTGCCACCAGCGTGACAGGGATGGGTCATGAGCAGTTCTTC | CATSVTGMGHEQFF
TRBJ2-7 | TRBD2 | TRBV27 | TGTGCCAGCAGTTTTAGACGGACTAGCGGGAGTTACGAGCAGTACTTC | CASSFRRTSGSYEQYF
TRBJ1-2 | - | TRBV30 | TGTGCCTGGAGTATCCCCCCAGGCTACACCTTC | CAWSIPPGYTF
TRBJ1-1 | - | TRBV19 | TGTGCCAGTAGTTCTAAGCAGGCGAACACTGAAGCTTTCTTT | CASSSKQANTEAFF
TRBJ2-1 | - | TRBV7-3 | TGTGCCAGCAGCCCAGGAGGGCCATCCCCCTACAATGAGCAGTTCTTC | CASSPGGPSPYNEQFF
TRBJ1-4 | TRBD1 | TRBV7-6 | TGTGCCAGCAGCTTGTATTTTCCGGACAGGGCCATTGAAAAACTGTTTTTT | CASSLYFPDRAIEKLFF
TRBJ2-1 | TRBD2 | TRBV9 | TGTGCCAGCAGCGTGGGACTAGCGGGAGCTTTTGAGCAGTTCTTC | CASSVGLAGAFEQFF
TRBJ2-5 | - | TRBV29-1 | TGCAGCGTGGGGATCGGGAGTGGAACAGAGACCCAGTACTTC | CSVGIGSGTETQYF
TRBJ2-1 | TRBD1 | TRBV15 | TGTGCCACCAGCAGAGATGGGACAGGGGGCTTTCAGGAGTTCTTC | CATSRDGTGGFQEFF
TRBJ1-5 | TRBD1 | TRBV5-5 | TGTGCCAGCAGCTTAGGGCCACAGGGGGCGATTCAGCCCCAGCATTTT | CASSLGPQGAIQPQHF
TRBJ1-5 | TRBD1 | TRBV7-3 | TGTGCCAGCAGCTTAAAGACAGGGAATCAGCCCCAGCATTTT | CASSLKTGNQPQHF
TRBJ1-1 | - | TRBV28 | TGTGCCAGCACCCATTATAGTCGCTCCAGGGACACTGAAGCTTTCTTT | CASTHYSRSRDTEAFF
TRBJ2-3 | - | TRBV7-2 | TGTGCCAGCAAGGGAGTTTCAACAGATACGCAGTATTTT | CASKGVSTDTQYF
TRBJ1-3 | TRBD1 | TRBV28 | TGTGCCAGCAGTTTAGGACAGGCCAGGGGCTCTGGAAACACCATATATTTT | CASSLGQARGSGNTIYF
TRBJ2-2 | - | TRBV7-2 | TGTGCCACCAAGAACGGGGTTAACACCGGGGAGCTGTTTTTT | CATKNGVNTGELFF